A single sample gave rise to the 9 T cell receptor beta chains below, sequenced in a study of CD8 T cells in Susac syndrome. When the RNA was reverse transcribed, random hexamers were used with an input of roughly 0.5 to 1 ug. TCRdb independently ran MiXCR on the immunoSEQ multiplex PCR reads; one entry per CDR3 protein. Of about 140,000 distinct CDR3 sequences in the sample, under 97% are singletons; the top ten hold over 0.075%. The sample was CD4+ T cells from PBMCs. These TCRs come from a human donor with Susac syndrome.

This chain links TRBV18 with TRBJ1-5, with D possibly matching TRBD1 (6 bases). Germline CDR1 reads KGHSH; CDR2 reads LQKENI. Trimming left V 3 bases short and J 5 bases short, with 8 bases between. The CDR3 contains 13 residues. The CDR3 protein is CASSPDSHQPQHF. The CDR3 DNA is TGTGCCAGCTCACCGGACAGCCATCAGCCCCAGCATTTT.

V gene TRBV5-4 combines with J gene TRBJ1-1; D is perhaps TRBD1 (5 bases). The CDR3 consists of 14 residues. Germline V lookup: CDR1 SGHNT, CDR2 YYREEE (reference sequence). V lost 4 bases and J lost 3, with 13 bases in between. The CDR3 region has the DNA TGTGCCAGCAGCGCCCAGGGTTTTGACACTGAAGCTTTCTTT. Its protein is CASSAQGFDTEAFF.

V usage is TRBV9 and J usage is TRBJ2-7; TRBD2 might be the D (6 bases). The CDR3 spans 17 residues. Looked up from germline, CDR1 is SGDLS and CDR2 is YYNGEE. V lost 0 bases, J lost 0 bases, and 16 bases lay in between. The DNA of the CDR3 is TGTGCCAGCAGCGTAGCCGGGGGAGTCGGGGGCTCCTACGAGCAGTACTTC. This codes for CASSVAGGVGGSYEQYF. The complete variable domain, with remaining parts taken from reference TRBV9 and TRBJ2-7, reads DSGVTQTPKHLITATGQRVTLRCSPRSGDLSVYWYQQSLDQGLQFLIQYYNGEERAKGNILERFSAQQFPDLHSELNLSSLELGDSALYFCASSVAGGVGGSYEQYFGPGTRLTVT.

The genes are TRBV3-1 and TRBJ2-3, with 11 bases that match TRBD2. The germline CDR1 and CDR2 sequences are LGHDT and YNNKEL (reference sequence). The CDR3 is 17 amino acids. The V gene end was trimmed by 1 base and the J gene end by 4 bases; junction bases not matched to a gene: 7. In nucleotides, the CDR3 is TGTGCCAGCAGCCAAGGGTTTAGCGGGAGGGCCCCAGATACGCAGTATTTT. Translation: CASSQGFSGRAPDTQYF.

The chain uses TRBV9 and TRBJ2-3, with TRBD2 matching 10 bases. The V and J ends lost 0 bases and 3 bases, in that order; junction bases with no gene match: 4. This CDR3 is built from 16 residues. Looked up from germline, CDR1 is SGDLS and CDR2 is YYNGEE. The CDR3 sequence is CASSVVSSGRTDTQYF. For the CDR3, the DNA is TGTGCCAGCAGCGTAGTTTCTAGCGGGAGAACAGATACGCAGTATTTT. Together with reference TRBV9 and TRBJ2-3, the CDR3 gives the full variable domain: DSGVTQTPKHLITATGQRVTLRCSPRSGDLSVYWYQQSLDQGLQFLIQYYNGEERAKGNILERFSAQQFPDLHSELNLSSLELGDSALYFCASSVVSSGRTDTQYFGPGTRLTVL.

The CDR3 region has the DNA TGTGCCAGCAGTCCGGACAGGGGGTCGGGTACGCAGTATTTT. It is translated as CASSPDRGSGTQYF. The chain couples TRBV2 to TRBJ2-3, with TRBD1 matching 10 bases. There are 14 residues in the CDR3. In germline, CDR1 is SNHLY, CDR2 FYNNEI. The junction had 7 bases not matched to a gene; V was cut back by 5 bases and J by 8 bases.

The V and J genes are TRBV7-3 and TRBJ2-2; 7 nucleotides agree with TRBD2. This CDR3 contains 17 residues. V shed 1 base and J 0 bases; nucleotides not matched to a gene: 5. Germline values: CDR1 SGHTA, CDR2 FQGTGA. The CDR3 loop reads CASSLMGGVSNTGELFF. In DNA, the CDR3 is TGTGCCAGCAGCTTAATGGGGGGGGTCTCGAACACCGGGGAGCTGTTTTTT.

This chain joins TRBV9 and TRBJ2-7; D ambiguous. V was shortened by 0 bases and J by 6 bases, with 16 bases between the two germline ends. The CDR3 is 15 amino acids. The V gene's germline CDR1 is SGDLS and CDR2 YYNGEE. This chain's CDR3 is CASSVGFSRSSEQYF. The CDR3 DNA is TGTGCCAGCAGCGTAGGGTTTAGCAGGTCTAGCGAGCAGTACTTC.

V gene TRBV2 combines with J gene TRBJ2-7; 8 bases match TRBD1. Trimming at V came to 6 bases and at J to 5 bases, leaving 6 bases not matched to a gene. CDR3 size: 13 residues. Looked up from germline, CDR1 is SNHLY and CDR2 is FYNNEI. In DNA form, the CDR3 reads TGTGCCAGCAGGCCCCGGACAGGGAACGAGCAGTACTTC. Residues: CASRPRTGNEQYF.